This T cell receptor (beta chain) was sequenced during a study of beta chain features in type 1 diabetes. To note about this clone: Its antigen is currently unknown.

Reverse transcription of all isolated RNA meant that expressed TCRB transcripts were sequenced. Sequencing was performed with immunoSEQ multiplex PCR; in TCRdb, only in-frame clones are kept and a portion is missing. The data contain a few hundred thousand clones, approximately 31% of them singletons. Notes on the study in general: VDJ junctions sequenced from type 1 diabetes patients showed fewer insertions and more deletions. PCR may have favored shorter templates equally in patients and controls.

The CDR3 sequence is 16 residues long. Germline V lookup: CDR1 SGHVS, CDR2 FNYEAQ. Losses at the gene ends were 1 base for V and 6 bases for J; bases not matched to a gene: 6. The V gene is TRBV7-6, the J gene TRBJ2-3; 11 nucleotides line up with TRBD2. The specimen was naive CD4+ T cells from blood. The sequence was obtained from a young man in good health. CDR3 amino acids: CASSLVAGGPSDTQYF. CDR3 DNA sequence: TGTGCCAGCAGCTTAGTAGCGGGAGGGCCGAGCGATACGCAGTATTTT.